The rows below give T cell receptor beta chains drawn from one sample of a study of blood T cell repertoires in COVID-19. Only in-frame clones appear in the TCRdb table, and some are missing; sequencing was by immunoSEQ multiplex PCR. The sample consists of some 150,000 clones, 65% to 85% of them appearing once. Sequencing was performed on peripheral blood. The receptor source for this set is a man aged 55 to 70 with active or convalescent COVID-19. Each CDR3 is given with its conserved first and last residue. D genes are given only for firm matches. Size tells how often a clone was seen (once, few, many) or the class of an expanded clone, and some rows leave it out.

J,size,D,V,DNA,CDR3
TRBJ2-7,NA,TRBD2,TRBV3-1/TRBV3-2,TGTGCCAGCAGCCGCGGGACTAGCGGCTACGAGCAGTACTTC,CASSRGTSGYEQYF
TRBJ1-2,NA,TRBD1,TRBV10-3,TGTGCCATCAGTGACGGGCAGGGGGCTCGATTGCGCACCTTC,CAISDGQGARLRTF
TRBJ1-1,NA,TRBD1,TRBV2,TGTGCCACATCCCGACAGGGGTTGGCCACTGAAGCTTTCTTT,CATSRQGLATEAFF
TRBJ2-5,NA,TRBD2,TRBV4-1,TGCGCCAGCAGCCAAGAGAGGGGGTTTACTAGCGGGGAGACCCAGTACTTC,CASSQERGFTSGETQYF
TRBJ1-1,NA,NA,TRBV28,TGTGCCAGCAGTTTACGTCACACTGAAGCTTTCTTT,CASSLRHTEAFF
TRBJ2-2,NA,NA,TRBV2,TGTGCCAGCACAATGTTGGGGGGAATCGGGGAGCTGTTTTTT,CASTMLGGIGELFF
TRBJ2-5,NA,NA,TRBV7-2,TGTGCCAGCACGCGGCCCCCCTTTGGGGAGACCCAGTACTTC,CASTRPPFGETQYF
TRBJ1-5,NA,NA,TRBV7-2,TGTGCCAGCAGCCAGAATAGCGGTTATAGCAATCAGCCCCAGCATTTT,CASSQNSGYSNQPQHF
TRBJ2-2,NA,TRBD2,TRBV3-1/TRBV3-2,TGTGCCAGCAGCCACTGTGGGACTAGCGGGAGATTATGCGGGGAGCTGTTTTTT,CASSHCGTSGRLCGELFF
TRBJ2-7,few,TRBD2,TRBV6-5,TGTGCCAGCAGTTTCGGGAGGGCCTACGAGCAGTACTTC,CASSFGRAYEQYF
TRBJ2-7,NA,TRBD2,TRBV6-2/TRBV6-3,TGTGCCAGCAGTTACTCGGGACTAGCGGGAGAGGAGCAGTACTTC,CASSYSGLAGEEQYF
TRBJ1-2,NA,NA,TRBV3-1/TRBV3-2,TGTGCCAGCAGCCAAGGAGGGAACTATGGCTACACCTTC,CASSQGGNYGYTF
TRBJ2-1,NA,NA,TRBV9,TGTGCCAGCAGCGTTCAGGGAGAGCAGTTCTTC,CASSVQGEQFF
TRBJ2-3,NA,NA,TRBV7-2,TGTGCCAGCAGCCTACAGCGGGTTAGCACAGATACGCAGTATTTT,CASSLQRVSTDTQYF
TRBJ1-5,NA,TRBD1,TRBV28,TGTGCCAGCAGTCTCCAAGGACAGGGGATATATCAGCCCCAGCATTTT,CASSLQGQGIYQPQHF
TRBJ1-6,NA,NA,TRBV2,TGTGCCAGCCTGCGGACAGAAAATTCACCCCTCCACTTT,CASLRTENSPLHF
TRBJ1-4,NA,NA,TRBV11-3,TGTGCCAGCAGTCGCGGGGTCGGAGAAAAACTGTTTTTT,CASSRGVGEKLFF
TRBJ2-2,NA,TRBD1,TRBV5-5,TGTGCCAGCAGCCCTGGACAGGGGAACACCGGGGAGCTGTTTTTT,CASSPGQGNTGELFF
TRBJ2-7,NA,NA,TRBV21-1,TGTGCCAGCAGCGACGACAGGGGAACCTTAACCTACGAGCAGTACTTC,CASSDDRGTLTYEQYF
TRBJ1-1,NA,TRBD1,TRBV29-1,TGCAGCGCGGACAGGGGGAACACTGAAGCTTTCTTT,CSADRGNTEAFF
TRBJ1-5,NA,NA,TRBV19,TGTGCCAGTAGTAACAGGGTGGGTCAGCCCCAGCATTTT,CASSNRVGQPQHF
TRBJ1-3,NA,NA,TRBV15,TGTGCCACCAGCAGAGATCAAGGGGAAGGAAACACCATATATTTT,CATSRDQGEGNTIYF
TRBJ2-3,NA,NA,TRBV4-3,TGCGCCAGCAGCCCGGGACAACCTCTCACAGATACGCAGTATTTT,CASSPGQPLTDTQYF
TRBJ2-6,NA,TRBD1,TRBV19,TGTGCCAGTAGGCAGCAGGGGGCCGTGATAGGCTCTGGGGCCAACGTCCTGACTTTC,CASRQQGAVIGSGANVLTF
TRBJ2-7,NA,NA,TRBV11-3,TGTGCCAGCAGCCGGGGGGCCGGCGGCTACTACGAGCAGTACTTC,CASSRGAGGYYEQYF
TRBJ1-2,NA,TRBD1,TRBV9,TGTGCCAGCAGCGAGAGGCCAGGGGGCGCGGGGGGCTACACCTTC,CASSERPGGAGGYTF
TRBJ2-3,NA,NA,TRBV18,TGTGCCAGCTCACCACTACAATTTAGCACAGATACGCAGTATTTT,CASSPLQFSTDTQYF
TRBJ1-2,NA,NA,TRBV24-1,TGTGCCACCAGTGATTATACACAGGACTATGGCTACACCTTC,CATSDYTQDYGYTF
TRBJ2-1,few,TRBD1,TRBV4-3,TGCGCCAGCAGCCCCCGGACAGGGGGCTTCTATGAGCAGTTCTTC,CASSPRTGGFYEQFF
TRBJ1-2,NA,NA,TRBV19,TGTGCCAGTAGTACCAGGCCCTTCTATGGCTACACCTTC,CASSTRPFYGYTF
TRBJ2-7,NA,NA,TRBV3-1/TRBV3-2,TGTGCCAGCAGCCAAGATCGCGAACCCCAGTACTTC,CASSQDREPQYF
TRBJ2-7,few,NA,TRBV28,TGTGCCAGCAGTTTTCGCGAGCAGTACTTC,CASSFREQYF
TRBJ2-5,NA,TRBD1,TRBV9,TGTGCCAGCGGCGCCCAACCCCACTTCGACAGGGCTGAAGAGACCCAGTACTTC,CASGAQPHFDRAEETQYF
TRBJ2-3,NA,TRBD2,TRBV4-3,TGCGCCAGCAGCCAAGGGCAGCGGGAGTTTGGAGATACGCAGTATTTT,CASSQGQREFGDTQYF
TRBJ2-3,NA,TRBD2,TRBV27,TGTGCCAGCAGTCGCGGGACTAGCGGGGCTCTCACAGATACGCAGTATTTT,CASSRGTSGALTDTQYF
TRBJ1-2,NA,TRBD1,TRBV12-3/TRBV12-4,TGTGCCAGCAGTCCGGGACAGATCTATGGCTACACCTTC,CASSPGQIYGYTF
TRBJ2-2,NA,NA,TRBV14,TGTGCCAGCAGCCAACGCGCTCAATTCAGGGGACCCGACACCGGGGAGCTGTTTTTT,CASSQRAQFRGPDTGELFF
TRBJ2-7,NA,NA,TRBV6-5,TGTGCCGAGAACCCCCACGACTCTCCGTTCTACGAGCAGTACTTC,CAENPHDSPFYEQYF
TRBJ2-7,few,TRBD2,TRBV2,TGTGCCAGCAGTCCATCCCGCGGGAGCACCTACGAGCAGTACTTC,CASSPSRGSTYEQYF
TRBJ1-2,NA,TRBD1,TRBV6-5,TGTGCCAGCAACCCGACAGGGTCGGGCGGCTACACCTTC,CASNPTGSGGYTF
TRBJ2-1,NA,TRBD2,TRBV18,TGTGCCAGCTCACAGGGACTAGCAGACCTTTATAATGAGCAGTTCTTC,CASSQGLADLYNEQFF
TRBJ1-4,NA,TRBD1,TRBV7-3,TGTGCCAGCAGCTCCCACAGGGGGCGTAATGAAAAACTGTTTTTT,CASSSHRGRNEKLFF
TRBJ2-2,NA,NA,TRBV28,TGTGCCAGCAGTCTAAGAGGGGAGCTGTTTTTT,CASSLRGELFF
TRBJ1-1,NA,NA,TRBV28,TGTGCCAGCAGTCCATTGGGGGGTTGGACTGAAGCTTTCTTT,CASSPLGGWTEAFF
TRBJ2-3,NA,NA,TRBV2,TGTGCCAGCAGAAAAGACAGGTGGGGCACAGATACGCAGTATTTT,CASRKDRWGTDTQYF
TRBJ1-3,NA,TRBD1,TRBV28,TGTGCCAGCCGCCGACAGGGGGGGATGCTGTCTACTGGAAACACCATATATTTT,CASRRQGGMLSTGNTIYF
TRBJ2-5,NA,TRBD2,TRBV7-3,TGTGCCAGCAGCTCCCCGGGACTAGCGGAGACCCAGTACTTC,CASSSPGLAETQYF
TRBJ2-7,NA,NA,TRBV5-6,TGTGCCAGCAGCTTTGGTGGGGCCCAGAGTTGGTGGTCCTACGAGCAGTACTTC,CASSFGGAQSWWSYEQYF
TRBJ1-2,NA,NA,TRBV24-1,TGTGCCACCAGTGATTCTGACAGGCCTAGGGGCTACACCTTC,CATSDSDRPRGYTF